This note documents a single TCR beta chain sequence. The antigen this receptor binds is unknown. No much larger clone exists at a distance of one base, and base qualities are not known. Reading the label with the study, this specimen's time point is: cycle 1 day 1 (C1D1), immediately before nivolumab initiation. Every trial patient had relapsed following autologous stem cell transplantation, and prior brentuximab vedotin exposure was what differed among cohorts A, B and C. A total of around 59 patients with relapsed/refractory classical Hodgkin lymphoma made up the trial cohort, and each patient's best overall response was complete response, partial response or progressive disease. In the multi-cohort phase II CheckMate 205 trial, trial patients received single-agent nivolumab. Best overall response was determined by an independent review committee according to the 2007 International Working Group response criteria. Trial PBMCs were collected immediately before nivolumab initiation (C1D1) and during therapy at cycle 2 day 1 and cycle 4 day 1. Peripheral blood was collected in 8 mL Vacutainer Cell Preparation Tubes, from which PBMCs were isolated by centrifugation and then cryopreserved.

This record belongs to a study of PD-1 blockade in classical Hodgkin lymphoma (dated by TCRdb to 2019 to 2021). Broadly, across the study: Nivolumab dosing was 3 mg/kg intravenously every 2 weeks, continuing until either disease progression or unacceptable toxicity. To define a peripheral blood immune signature of response to PD-1 blockade in classical Hodgkin lymphoma, the study combined TCR beta sequencing with CyTOF. What the research found in general, with its limitations: Lower diversity was seen in patients whose nivolumab began less than 1 year after ASCT, and these patients were left out of later analyses so that immune reconstitution would not confound the results. Only a single clinical trial cohort was studied, and what caused the repertoire differences, possibly disease activity or prior therapy, remained undefined. Baseline TCR diversity was reported to be lower in newly diagnosed patients than in healthy donors and to be lower still in relapsed/refractory patients. By C4D1, a significant rise was seen in CD4+ TCR diversity but not in CD8+ TCR diversity (p=0.0027 vs p=0.16), and the rise was most apparent among complete responders (p=0.02). Trial patients achieving complete response had baseline diversity similar to newly diagnosed patients, whereas partial responders and progressors had significantly lower diversity.

Genomic DNA was isolated using the Qiagen DNeasy kit from unsorted PBMCs as well as from negatively selected CD4+ and CD8+ fractions. TCR beta CDR3 regions were amplified by immunoSEQ multiplex PCR using primers annealing to V and J segments. A synthetic immune receptor repertoire was used to minimize amplification bias, and remaining bias was computationally removed after sequencing. The paper's data handling went like this. Repertoire diversity was quantified as the Shannon entropy index using custom Python scripts. Unsorted, CD4+ and CD8+ repertoires were examined separately, except in combined analyses, for which CD4+ and CD8+ sequences were merged in silico. Clonal expansion was defined as at least a 2-fold frequency increase after treatment relative to C1D1, with a pseudocount of 0.5 for undetected baseline clones. Clones with 0 or 1 copy at C1D1 were classified as singleton clones, and clones with 2 or more copies were classified as non-singleton clones. Clones expanded in unsorted samples were labelled as CD4+, CD8+ or unknown by matching protein sequences in sorted samples from the same patient. Wilcoxon tests on paired samples were used to test diversity changes from C1D1 to C4D1. Not all clones reach the TCRdb copy of this immuneACCESS table, which keeps in-frame sequences only. Checked studies attribute under half of the gap to unresolved V genes and leave the rest unexplained. That table is the source of V, J and clone size, and D and trimming were worked out from the DNA. The sample contains some 7,100 clones, more than 60% of them found a single time. Roughly 63% of the sample is taken by the ten largest.

V was cut back by 0 bases and J by 2 bases, leaving a gap of 11 bases between them. From its cysteine to its phenylalanine, the CDR3 spans 14 amino acids. Just the 42-base CDR3 DNA is kept, in frame starting at base 1. Via the germline V gene, CDR1 is SQVTM and CDR2 ANQGSEA. The V gene is TRBV29-1 and the J gene is TRBJ2-7, with no confident D gene call. This TCR was sampled from a human donor with classical Hodgkin lymphoma. This specimen was peripheral blood mononuclear cells (PBMCs), taken at baseline. The DNA reads TGCAGCGTTGAAGATCTTGGGGTTCCCTACGAGCAGTACTTC. Its protein product is CSVEDLGVPYEQYF.